This T cell receptor beta chain is drawn from a study of T cells in Graves' hyperthyroidism and ophthalmopathy (dated by TCRdb to about 2019). About the full investigation: Peripheral blood samples were taken at initial diagnosis, before any treatment was given. To identify TCR V-J signatures that set the groups apart, the researchers used a discovery cohort of roughly 100 patients, made up of some 41 with Graves' ophthalmopathy and 57 with stable Graves' hyperthyroidism. Prospective prediction of ophthalmopathy was tested in an independent validation cohort consisting of some 20 hyperthyroidism patients and around 16 patients who later progressed to ophthalmopathy. The 100 discovery patients were randomly split 7:3 into training and test sets. The study also compared thyroid tissue and blood T-cell repertoires from roughly six Graves' hyperthyroidism patients. Following sampling, methimazole starting at 30 mg daily was given to hyperthyroidism patients, and high-dose intravenous methylprednisolone was given to ophthalmopathy patients. The paper describes TCR Vbeta CDR3 sequencing of 120 to 150 peripheral blood samples, made up of about 41 ophthalmopathy patients, roughly 72 hyperthyroidism patients and 17 progressor patients.

Clipping removes 5 bases from V and 5 bases from J, with 7 as the unmatched junction base count. Taken from the germline V gene, the CDR1 and CDR2 loops are MDHEN and SYDVKM. The CDR3 has 15 amino acids, counting the end cysteine and phenylalanine. Only the CDR3 portion is preserved as DNA: 45 bases, with reading frame beginning at the first base. Paper-wide results and their limitations: In validation, the model predicted progression to ophthalmopathy a median of about 6.8 months before onset, with about 64% sensitivity and roughly 77% specificity. Most expanded thyroid clonotypes (frequency above 0.001) were also detected in blood, suggesting blood repertoires may reflect thyroid immune responses. A model built on a 13 V-J signature distinguished ophthalmopathy from stable hyperthyroidism, reaching about 88% sensitivity and about 81% specificity in cross-validation and 80%/75% in testing. Sample size was not statistically predetermined, and blinding of investigators to group allocation was not performed.

Details on this clonotype: This receptor's antigen is unknown. No quality values exist for individual bases; no much larger clone is one base distant.

A patient counted as having stable Graves' hyperthyroidism if no progression to ophthalmopathy occurred over 18 months of follow-up. Hyperthyroidism patients were aged 18 to 65 years and newly diagnosed, with disease duration of less than 2 months. Patients with uncontrolled infections, other autoimmune diseases, pregnancy or lactation were excluded. Diagnoses relied on clinical symptoms, serum thyroxine and TRAb, thyroid ultrasound and orbital computed tomography. PBMCs were separated from roughly 10 ml of fresh peripheral blood using Ficoll-Paque density gradient centrifugation. Trizol reagent was used to extract total RNA, and RNA quality was then checked on an Agilent 2100 Bioanalyzer. Amplification of TCR beta CDR3 regions was carried out from RNA transcripts. The first round of RT-PCR for the TCR CDR3 was performed with the HTBI primer set and the Qiagen OneStep RT-PCR kit. Libraries were constructed in a second round of multiplex PCR, after which size selection and purification were carried out. Paired-end sequencing of the libraries was performed with 100 bp reads on an Illumina HiSeq2000. Turning to the authors' computational methods: Raw data were processed with SOAPnuke, discarding reads with adapters, uncalled bases, mean Phred below 15, or no exact constant-primer or identifier match. High-quality paired reads were merged using COPE v1.2.5, and each unique nucleotide sequence was defined as a clonotype. MiTCR v1.1 was used to align clonotypes to the IMGT TRBV, TRBD and TRBJ reference segments. Analysis was restricted to V-J combinations with a frequency above 0.0001, which covered just over 98% of repertoires. The TCS score was defined as the ratio of F50 (clonal expansion) to E x V (chaos), calculated using BLOSUM62-based TCRdist between CDR3 peptides within each V-J. Welch's t-statistics and random forest reduced 500 to 550 V-J features to roughly 13, which were used in a naive Bayes classifier (R e1071). TCRdb passed the public sequencing reads through fastp at Q25 and MiXCR, retaining productive beta sequences. Entries are consolidated by CDR3 protein sequence, retaining the most common genes and DNA. Here the V and J calls rest on TCRdb's processing, not on the authors' analysis. Within this sample are roughly 740,000 distinct CDR3 sequences, with about a sixth of them counted one time only. Around 7.7% of the sample goes to the ten largest clones.

This sequence uses TRBV28 and TRBJ1-5, with TRBD1 matching 9 junction bases. This TCR was sampled from a man younger than 30 with Graves' hyperthyroidism. The specimen sequenced was blood. In nucleotide form, the sequence is TGTGCCAGCAGTGCAACAGGGGGCGCCTATCAGCCCCAGCATTTT. Its protein is CASSATGGAYQPQHF. The variable domain in full, with residues beyond the CDR3 obtained from the reference TRBV28 and TRBJ1-5 genes, is DVKVTQSSRYLVKRTGEKVFLECVQDMDHENMFWYRQDPGLGLRLIYFSYDVKMKEKGDIPEGYSVSREKKERFSLILESASTNQTSMYLCASSATGGAYQPQHFGDGTRLSIL.